A selection of T cell receptor beta chains follows, all from one sample in a study of yellow fever vaccine responses in identical twins. TCRdb itself ran the RT-PCR reads through MiXCR, one entry per CDR3 protein. The sample has about 11,000 distinct CDR3 sequences; around 77% are singletons. Sequences were derived from T cells from blood (PBMCs), unsorted or a sorted subset (not recorded which), sampled before or after yellow fever vaccination (not recorded which). The source is a young woman who received the yellow fever vaccine. Each CDR3 is given with its conserved first and last residue. The D gene is left open where the match is weak. Size is omitted from some rows. Given values are once, few, many or a class for expanded clones.

v_gene	abundance	j_gene	d_gene	CDR3aa	CDR3nt
TRBV4-1	NA	TRBJ2-7	NA	CASSQGDMQSEQYF	TGCGCCAGCAGCCAAGGCGACATGCAAAGCGAGCAGTACTTC
TRBV20-1	NA	TRBJ2-7	NA	CSARALDRSYEQYF	TGCAGTGCTAGAGCCCTAGACAGGTCGTACGAGCAGTACTTC
TRBV28	NA	TRBJ2-3	TRBD1	CASTQTGGSNTQYF	TGTGCCAGCACCCAGACAGGGGGCTCGAATACGCAGTATTTT
TRBV2	NA	TRBJ2-3	TRBD2	CASKSLAGSTDTQYF	TGTGCCAGCAAAAGTTTAGCGGGGAGCACAGATACGCAGTATTTT
TRBV7-9	NA	TRBJ2-3	TRBD1	CASGSLTGGADTQYF	TGTGCCAGCGGTTCATTGACAGGGGGCGCAGATACGCAGTATTTT
TRBV6-2/TRBV6-3	NA	TRBJ1-1	NA	CASSYGTGRTEAFF	TGTGCCAGCAGTTACGGAACAGGGCGGACTGAAGCTTTCTTT
TRBV18	NA	TRBJ2-1	TRBD2	CATSTSGRDEFNEQFF	TGTGCCACCTCGACTAGCGGGAGAGATGAGTTTAATGAGCAGTTCTTC
TRBV10-1	NA	TRBJ2-3	NA	CASSESLLAGDTQYF	TGCGCCAGCAGTGAGTCGTTACTAGCTGGAGATACGCAGTATTTT
TRBV23-1	NA	TRBJ1-2	NA	CASSQSWLFSGYTF	TGCGCCAGCAGTCAATCATGGCTCTTCAGTGGCTACACCTTC
TRBV7-9	NA	TRBJ2-7	NA	CASSQGTYEQYF	TGTGCCAGCAGCCAAGGTACTTACGAGCAGTACTTC
TRBV29-1	few	TRBJ1-2	TRBD1	CSVTGTANSANGYTF	TGCAGCGTTACCGGGACAGCAAATTCCGCTAATGGCTACACCTTC
TRBV2	NA	TRBJ1-2	NA	CASSDPDNYGYTF	TGTGCCAGCAGTGACCCTGACAACTATGGCTACACCTTC
TRBV2	NA	TRBJ2-6	NA	CASSETGGSGANVLTF	TGTGCCAGCAGTGAGACGGGCGGTTCTGGGGCCAACGTCCTGACTTTC
TRBV12-3/TRBV12-4	NA	TRBJ2-7	NA	CASRGGALEQYF	TGTGCCAGCAGAGGTGGGGCCCTCGAGCAGTACTTC
TRBV4-1	NA	TRBJ1-1	NA	CASRYEDTEAFF	TGCGCCAGCAGGTACGAGGACACTGAAGCTTTCTTT
TRBV2	NA	TRBJ2-5	TRBD2	CASSEVTGGDQETQYF	TGTGCCAGCAGTGAAGTAACGGGGGGGGACCAAGAGACCCAGTACTTC
TRBV9	NA	TRBJ2-1	NA	CASSVDNNEQFF	TGTGCCAGCAGCGTAGATAACAATGAGCAGTTCTTC
TRBV9	NA	TRBJ1-4	NA	CASSVLQSGEKLFF	TGTGCCAGCAGCGTCCTACAGTCAGGTGAAAAACTGTTTTTT